Listed here is a single T cell receptor (beta chain). CDR3 length: 13 residues. Germline-derived CDR1 and CDR2 are LNHDA and SQIVND (reference sequence). The V gene lost 7 bases and the J gene lost 6 bases, with 13 bases spanning the gap. Amplification of TCR beta CDR3 regions used RNA as the template. The HTBI set primed first-round TCR CDR3 RT-PCR. MiXCR was run by TCRdb on the multiplex PCR reads, yielding one entry per CDR3 protein. This sample has over 350,000 distinct CDR3 sequences, with roughly 15% found just once. Each diagnosis drew on symptoms, thyroxine, TRAb, thyroid ultrasound and orbital computed tomography findings. These data come from a study of T cells in Graves' hyperthyroidism and ophthalmopathy. Study summary: Pretreatment peripheral blood was obtained at initial diagnosis.

This receptor was obtained from a man aged 18 to 29 with Graves' ophthalmopathy. This chain joins TRBV19 and TRBJ1-5, with D unclear. Specimen: blood. This CDR3 is CASMRQQSQPQHF. CDR3 DNA: TGTGCCAGTATGAGGCAGCAGAGTCAGCCCCAGCATTTT.